This T cell receptor beta chain was identified during a study of blood T cells in healthy people across ages. Concerning this clonotype itself: Its specificity is not known.

It was with a sample-barcoded 5' primer and a J-beta primer mix that a second PCR of roughly 7 to 12 cycles was run. TCRdb independently ran MiXCR on the 5' RACE reads; one entry per CDR3 protein. The sample carries approximately 690,000 distinct CDR3 sequences, 35% to 50% recorded once. Germline V gene lookup returns CDR1 SGHTA and CDR2 FQGNSA. The CDR3 is 14 residues long. V trimming: 0 bases; J trimming: 6 bases; junction bases outside the gene matches: 2. Regarding the study as a whole: Naive CD4+ cells and diversity were both higher in long-lived donors than in aged donors. Roughly linearly, TCR beta diversity per million T cells fell as age increased.

This chain uses TRBV7-2 with TRBJ2-1; 7 bases line up with TRBD2. The sequence was obtained from an elderly man in good health. The sample was blood. This CDR3 is CASSLARGSNEQFF. CDR3 in DNA: TGTGCCAGCAGCTTAGCGCGGGGGAGCAATGAGCAGTTCTTC.